This T cell receptor beta chain appears in the sequencing data of a study of shared clonotypes between healthy human individuals. Regarding this clone: One base away lies a much larger clone, so this may be a sequencing read error.

The table came from immunoSEQ multiplex PCR; TCRdb's copy has only in-frame clones and leaves some out. The sample has nearly 750,000 clones; over 55% are singletons. Subsets obtained from CD4+ cells comprised CD45RA+ naive and CD45RA-negative memory cells. This CDR3 has 14 residues. The TCR originated in a woman between 25 and 40 years old in good health. This chain uses TRBV1 with TRBJ1-5. TRBV1 is termed a pseudogene. Sequencing was performed on memory CD4+ T cells sorted from blood. Subset specified: CD45RA-negative fraction. CDR3 loop: CTSSQDTGNQPQHF. In nucleotides, the CDR3 is TGCACCAGCAGCCAAGATACCGGGAACCAGCCCCAGCATTTT.